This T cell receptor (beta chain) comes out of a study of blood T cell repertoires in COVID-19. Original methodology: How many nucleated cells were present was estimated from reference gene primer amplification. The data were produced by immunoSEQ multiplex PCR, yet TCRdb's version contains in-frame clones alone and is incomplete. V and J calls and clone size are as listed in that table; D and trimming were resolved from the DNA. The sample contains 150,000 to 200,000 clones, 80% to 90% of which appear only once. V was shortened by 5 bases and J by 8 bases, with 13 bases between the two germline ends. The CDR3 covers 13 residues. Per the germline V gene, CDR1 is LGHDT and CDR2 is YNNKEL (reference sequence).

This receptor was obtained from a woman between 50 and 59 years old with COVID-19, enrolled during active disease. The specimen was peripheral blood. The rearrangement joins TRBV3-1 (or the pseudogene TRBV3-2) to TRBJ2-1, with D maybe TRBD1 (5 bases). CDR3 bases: TGTGCCAGCAGCGCCCAGGGAAGGGATGAGCAGTTCTTC. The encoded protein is CASSAQGRDEQFF.